Described below is a single TCR beta chain sequence and its context. The protocol was immunoSEQ multiplex PCR, while the TCRdb copy is restricted to in-frame clones and leaves out a portion. The data show under 300,000 clones, 70% to 90% seen once. The age range of participants was about 18 to 95 years, with residence in fewer than 25 US areas. Assignment of participants to cohorts was predicated upon participant-reported clinical history. The data derive from a study of blood T cell repertoires in COVID-19. Study information: COVID-19 samples collected from the United States, Italy and Spain covered acute and convalescent phases. From T cells, B-cell-depleted T cells, or PBMCs came the material, which was cDNA or gDNA.

The CDR3 extends over 15 amino acids. Germline lookup yields CDR1 SGHDT and CDR2 YYEEEE. V was clipped by 7 bases and J by 0 bases, with 14 bases between them. The source material was PBMCs or T cells enriched from blood (not recorded which). The chain combines TRBV5-6 with TRBJ2-1, with a possible D match to TRBD2 (6 bases). The TCR comes from a woman aged 40 to 50 with acute COVID-19. As DNA, the CDR3 is TGTGCCAGCGGATTAGCGGACCGCTCCTACAATGAGCAGTTCTTC. Protein sequence: CASGLADRSYNEQFF.